This T cell receptor beta chain derives from a study of beta chain features in type 1 diabetes. Study as a whole: Patients looked much like healthy donors when it came to age, gender and cell yields. Study-level points and caveats: Resolution of whether HLA type affects TCRB rearrangement was not achieved here. People with Type 1 diabetes carried modestly yet significantly shorter TCRB CDR3s in all four CD4+ subsets.

Isolated RNA was reverse transcribed in full, so expressed TCRB transcripts were sequenced. Sequencing was performed with immunoSEQ multiplex PCR; in TCRdb, only in-frame clones are kept and a portion is missing. The sample lists some 350,000 clones; 9.6% were seen once. Researchers reported sorting CD4+ naive, central memory, regulatory and stem cell-like memory cells via CD45RO/CCR7/CD25/CD127/CD95/CD27. This clone has more than one count but fewer than ten. Its antigen is currently unknown. Trimming took off 2 bases at V and 4 bases at J, with 5 bases between the two ends. Germline CDR1 is MRHNA and CDR2 is SNTAGT. CDR3 length equals 13 residues.

The sequence came from a young man with type 1 diabetes. Specimen: central memory CD4+ T cells from blood. The V call is TRBV6-4, the J call TRBJ2-2; weak D call: TRBD1 (5 bases). CDR3 nucleotides: TGTGCCAGCAGTGACAGGGGCACCGGGGAGCTGTTTTTT. This sequence encodes CASSDRGTGELFF.